The clone carrying this TCR beta chain has a count of ten or more. The sample originates from a study of neurological immune-mediated disorders. The CDR3 runs to 13 residues. Germline V gives CDR1 MDHEN, CDR2 SYDVKM. V lost 6 bases, J lost 0 bases, and 9 bases lay in between. Sorted libraries used about 930,000 CD4+ or CD8+ T cells. cDNA synthesis was performed by 5'RACE with 10-nucleotide random UMIs. The output of every sequencing run exceeded 170 million TCR-beta sequences, derived from 15-18 subjects. TCRdb independently ran MiXCR on the 5' RACE reads; one entry per CDR3 protein. This sample has fewer than 45,000 distinct CDR3 sequences; around 6% occur once, and the top ten carry 0.55% to 0.6%.

The sequence came from a woman aged 40 to 55 in good health. The chain has TRBV28 and TRBJ2-7; either TRBD1 or TRBD2 may fit D (6 bases each). Material for sequencing was CD4+ T cells from blood. CDR3 sequence: CASRGGNSYEQYF. CDR3 bases: TGTGCCAGCAGGGGGGGCAACTCCTACGAGCAGTACTTC.